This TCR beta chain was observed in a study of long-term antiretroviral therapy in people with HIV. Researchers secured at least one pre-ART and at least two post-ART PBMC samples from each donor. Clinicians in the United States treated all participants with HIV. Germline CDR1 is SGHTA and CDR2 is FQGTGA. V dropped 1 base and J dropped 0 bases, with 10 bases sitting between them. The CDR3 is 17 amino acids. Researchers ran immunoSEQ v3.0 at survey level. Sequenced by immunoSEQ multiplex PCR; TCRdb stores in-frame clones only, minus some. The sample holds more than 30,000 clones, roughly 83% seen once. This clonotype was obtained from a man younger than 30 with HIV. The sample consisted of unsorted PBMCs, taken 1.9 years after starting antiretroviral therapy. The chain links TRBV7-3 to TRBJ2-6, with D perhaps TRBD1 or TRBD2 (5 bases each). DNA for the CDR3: TGTGCCAGCAGCTTAAGGGACCGGGGCTCTGGGGCCAACGTCCTGACTTTC. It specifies CASSLRDRGSGANVLTF.